The 18 T cell receptor beta chains below were found in one sample sequenced in a study of blood T cell repertoires in COVID-19. Produced via immunoSEQ multiplex PCR; TCRdb's table is partial and in-frame only. The sample consists of approximately 300,000 clones, 86% of them appearing once. Specimen: PBMCs or T cells enriched from blood (not recorded which). These receptors originate from a woman aged 18 to 35 who had recovered from COVID-19.

This clone was seen a single time. The chain carries TRBV6-5 and TRBJ1-2, with 8 bases matching TRBD1. V dropped 1 base and J dropped 5; count of bases not matched to a gene: 6. This CDR3 is 15 amino acids long. Germline loops: CDR1 MNHEY, CDR2 SVGAGI. The CDR3 DNA follows: TGTGCCAGCAGTTACTACAGGGGGGTAGGATATGGCTACACCTTC. Its protein product is CASSYYRGVGYGYTF.

This clone occurred once. The gene calls are TRBV4-1 and TRBJ2-7; a possible D gene is TRBD1 (6 bases). Per germline, CDR1 MGHRA and CDR2 YSYEKL. CDR3 length: 15 amino acids. V gave up 5 bases and J gave up 0 bases, with 14 bases separating them. CDR3 loop: CASSERQGSSYEQYF. As DNA, the CDR3 is TGCGCCAGCAGCGAACGGCAGGGGAGCTCCTACGAGCAGTACTTC.

V usage is TRBV11-2 and J usage is TRBJ1-3, with D perhaps TRBD1 (6 bases). Germline CDR1 is SGHAT and CDR2 is FQNNGV. The CDR3 sequence is 16 residues long. Between the trimmed V and J ends, which lost 4 bases and 0 bases, there was a span of 13 bases. The CDR3 is CASSSSTGTSGNTIYF. CDR3 bases: TGTGCCAGCAGCTCCAGCACAGGGACCTCTGGAAACACCATATATTTT. The full variable domain, with the rest looked up from reference TRBV11-2 and TRBJ1-3, is EAGVAQSPRYKIIEKRQSVAFWCNPISGHATLYWYQQILGQGPKLLIQFQNNGVVDDSQLPKDRFSAERLKGVDSTLKIQPAKLEDSAVYLCASSSSTGTSGNTIYFGEGSWLTVV.

The V gene is TRBV11-2, the J gene TRBJ2-1, with 10 positions matching TRBD2. Germline V gene data show CDR1 as SGHAT and CDR2 as FQNNGV. The trim removed 5 bases at V and 4 bases at J, leaving 8 bases unmatched. The CDR3 sequence is 16 residues long. CDR3 sequence reads: CASSPRTSGDYNEQFF. As DNA, the CDR3 is TGTGCCAGCAGCCCCAGGACTAGCGGAGATTACAATGAGCAGTTCTTC.

This clone has only one observation. This chain joins TRBV13 and TRBJ2-7, with a tentative D call TRBD2 (6 bases). The germline V and J ends were trimmed by 2 bases and 3 bases, with 11 bases remaining between them. CDR1 and CDR2 (germline): PRHDT, FYEKMQ (reference sequence). The CDR3 consists of 14 residues. The DNA of the CDR3 is TGTGCCAGCAGCTTACGGGACTCTCTCTACGAGCAGTACTTC. This sequence encodes CASSLRDSLYEQYF.

This clone was observed a single time. The rearrangement uses TRBV11-3 and TRBJ1-3; D not resolved. The CDR3 contains 13 residues. Trimming removed 5 bases at V and 0 bases at J, with 5 bases between. Germline V gene data show CDR1 as SGHNT and CDR2 as YENEEA. CDR3: CASSQISGNTIYF. CDR3 nucleotides: TGTGCCAGCAGCCAAATCTCTGGAAACACCATATATTTT.

In its sample, this clone was seen once. V gene TRBV2 combines with J gene TRBJ2-5; a weak D match, TRBD1 (5 bases). This CDR3 has 16 amino acids. Looked up from germline, CDR1 is SNHLY and CDR2 is FYNNEI. Trimming took 3 bases from V and 2 from J, leaving 16 bases between them. For the CDR3, the DNA is TGTGCCAGCAGTGATACGAGGCAGGGCACACAAGAGACCCAGTACTTC. As protein: CASSDTRQGTQETQYF.

This clone was recorded a few times. In DNA form, the CDR3 reads TGTGCCAGCCAACAGCAGGGGGACACTGAAGCTTTCTTT. Translated: CASQQQGDTEAFF. This chain links TRBV28 with TRBJ1-1, with 7 nucleotides matching TRBD1. The germline V gene has CDR1 MDHEN and CDR2 SYDVKM. The CDR3 contains 13 residues. The V segment lost 8 bases and the J segment 3 bases; nucleotides outside the gene matches: 6.

This chain connects TRBV19 to TRBJ2-5; 10 bases line up with TRBD2. CDR1 LNHDA and CDR2 SQIVND come from the germline V gene (reference sequence). CDR3 length: 18 amino acids. V dropped 2 bases and J dropped 7; count of bases not matched to a gene: 16. As DNA, the CDR3 is TGTGCCAGTAGTATAATGGTGACTAGCGGGTCTCGTACAGGGACCCAGTACTTC. Amino acids: CASSIMVTSGSRTGTQYF.

This sequence joins TRBV28 and TRBJ1-1, with TRBD1 matching over 9 bases. Germline V gene lookup returns CDR1 MDHEN and CDR2 SYDVKM. The CDR3 runs 15 residues. Losses at the gene ends were 5 bases for V and 11 bases for J; bases not matched to a gene: 15. Here the CDR3 reads CASSLGTGTFFGAFF. The CDR3 DNA reads TGTGCCAGCAGTCTCGGGACAGGGACCTTCTTCGGCGCTTTCTTT.

The J gene is TRBJ1-2, the V gene TRBV15; D is possibly TRBD1 (5 bases). The CDR3 has 14 residues. Germline CDR1 LNHNV, CDR2 YYDKDF (reference sequence). The V end lost 3 bases, the J end lost 6 bases, and 14 bases lay between the germline ends. CDR3: CATSRPTVLNGYTF. The CDR3 DNA reads TGTGCCACCAGCAGGCCGACAGTATTGAATGGCTACACCTTC.

The genes are TRBV19 and TRBJ2-7, with 12 positions matching TRBD2. Germline CDR1 and CDR2: LNHDA and SQIVND (reference sequence). The CDR3 extends over 14 amino acids. Losses at the gene ends were 6 bases for V and 2 bases for J; bases not matched to a gene: 2. CDR3 nucleotide sequence: TGTGCCAGTAGCGGACTAGCGGGACCCTACGAGCAGTACTTC. Encoded protein: CASSGLAGPYEQYF.

This rearrangement joins TRBV27 to TRBJ2-2; TRBD2 matches at 9 bases. The CDR3 is 17 residues long. With V trimmed by 0 bases and J by 6 bases, 8 bases remained unmatched. Germline V CDR1 and CDR2: MNHEY, SMNVEV (reference sequence). This CDR3 reads CASSLSVLAGVPGELFF. In nucleotides, the CDR3 is TGTGCCAGCAGTTTATCAGTATTAGCGGGAGTACCCGGGGAGCTGTTTTTT.

The J gene is TRBJ2-3, the V gene TRBV28, with D perhaps TRBD2 (5 bases). The V gene lost 6 bases and the J gene lost 4 bases, with 20 bases spanning the gap. This CDR3 region has 16 residues. The V gene's germline CDR1 is MDHEN and CDR2 SYDVKM. In nucleotides, the CDR3 is TGTGCCAGCAGCTCCGATCTTCCCGGGGTGCCAGATACGCAGTATTTT. This translates into CASSSDLPGVPDTQYF. The full variable domain, completed using reference TRBV28 and TRBJ2-3, is DVKVTQSSRYLVKRTGEKVFLECVQDMDHENMFWYRQDPGLGLRLIYFSYDVKMKEKGDIPEGYSVSREKKERFSLILESASTNQTSMYLCASSSDLPGVPDTQYFGPGTRLTVL.

In regard to this clone: Distinct nucleotide sequences in the sample also encode this CDR3. V and J are TRBV6-5 and TRBJ1-2, with D possibly TRBD1 on 5 matching bases. The CDR3 is 13 residues long. With 0 bases removed from V and 5 bases from J, the gap between germline ends came to 7 bases. Germline V gives CDR1 MNHEY, CDR2 SVGAGI. The CDR3 coding sequence is TGTGCCAGCAGTTACTCTCGGGGGTATGGCTACACCTTC. Translating it yields CASSYSRGYGYTF.

This chain links TRBV12-3 or TRBV12-4 with TRBJ2-1; 10 nucleotides align to TRBD2. The CDR3 runs to 12 residues. The V and J ends lost 5 bases and 12 bases, in that order; junction bases with no gene match: 4. The CDR3 sequence is CASSPSGGAQFF. In DNA, the CDR3 is TGTGCCAGCAGTCCTAGCGGGGGAGCGCAGTTCTTC.

This clone was counted at least ten times. The V call is TRBV7-9, the J call TRBJ2-1, with D possibly being TRBD2 (5 bases). CDR3 length equals 14 residues. The germline CDR1 and CDR2 sequences are SEHNR and FQNEAQ (reference sequence). V was pared by 0 bases and J by 15 bases, with 18 bases between. The CDR3 DNA reads TGTGCCAGCAGCTTAGCCCAGGACTTAGGAGGTGCGTTCTTC. This encodes CASSLAQDLGGAFF.

As to this clone: Other DNA sequences in the same sample also yield this CDR3. The chain is built from TRBV7-8 and TRBJ1-4; D unresolved. The CDR3 length is 14 residues. Trimming removed 3 bases from V and 0 bases from J, with 5 bases in between. Germline-derived CDR1 and CDR2 are SGHVS and FQNEAQ. This CDR3 is CASSLRATNEKLFF. The CDR3 bases are TGTGCCAGCAGCTTGCGGGCAACTAATGAAAAACTGTTTTTT.